These 24 T cell receptor beta chains were sequenced from one sample in a study of blood T cell repertoires in COVID-19. Assay used: immunoSEQ multiplex PCR; TCRdb lists only in-frame clones, some missing. The data show some 260,000 clones, around 90% seen once. The sample comprised PBMCs or T cells enriched from blood (not recorded which). These receptors all stem from a woman aged 30 to 39 with acute COVID-19.

The genes are TRBV6-5 and TRBJ2-7; 8 bases map to TRBD1. Germline trimming cut 6 bases from V and 4 bases from J; bases unmatched to any gene: 11. CDR3 length: 15 residues. Germline loops: CDR1 MNHEY, CDR2 SVGAGI. The CDR3 DNA is TGTGCCAGCAGCCGCGGGACAGGCGGAATATACGAGCAGTACTTC. This encodes CASSRGTGGIYEQYF.

This chain links TRBV2 with TRBJ2-5; a weak D match, TRBD1 (5 bases). The ends were cut back, 4 bases at V and 1 base at J, with 7 bases in the middle. Germline values: CDR1 SNHLY, CDR2 FYNNEI. CDR3 size: 13 residues. The CDR3 bases are TGTGCCAGCAGTGTGGACACCCAAGAGACCCAGTACTTC. Its translation: CASSVDTQETQYF.

The chain joins TRBV29-1 to TRBJ2-7; 9 positions match TRBD1. The CDR3 runs 11 residues. The germline V gene has CDR1 SQVTM and CDR2 ANQGSEA. The V gene end was trimmed by 8 bases and the J gene end by 7 bases; junction bases not matched to a gene: 6. The CDR3 nucleotides are TGCAGCATTTACAGGGGGCAGGAGCAGTACTTC. This codes for CSIYRGQEQYF.

Regarding this clone: The same CDR3 arises from other DNA sequences in this sample as well. The V and J genes are TRBV14 and TRBJ2-5; possibly TRBD1 for D (6 bases). Germline V gene lookup returns CDR1 SGHDN and CDR2 FVKESK. Trimming removed 4 bases at V and 5 bases at J, with 17 bases between. The CDR3 length is 15 residues. The CDR3 protein is CASSPATGRGETQYF. The CDR3 DNA reads as TGTGCCAGCAGCCCGGCGACAGGAAGGGGGGAGACCCAGTACTTC.

V usage is TRBV25-1 and J usage is TRBJ2-7, with TRBD2 matching 9 bases. CDR3 length: 13 residues. The junction had 0 bases not matched to a gene; V was cut back by 2 bases and J by 4 bases. Per the germline V gene, CDR1 is MGHDK and CDR2 is SYGVNS. CDR3 DNA sequence: TGTGCCAGCAGTGAAAGCGGGAGGTACGAGCAGTACTTC. It yields the protein CASSESGRYEQYF.

The chain couples TRBV3-1 (or the pseudogene TRBV3-2) to TRBJ1-2; D not resolved. Germline V CDR1 and CDR2: LGHDT, YNNKEL (reference sequence). The CDR3 contains 15 residues. V was trimmed by 0 bases and J by 13 bases, leaving 21 bases between them. CDR3 DNA sequence: TGTGCCAGCAGCCAAGACGCGGGCCAGGTCCGTTACGGCACCTTC. It translates to CASSQDAGQVRYGTF.

The rearrangement uses TRBV2 and TRBJ2-1, with D perhaps matching TRBD2 (5 bases). V shed 6 bases and J shed 4 bases, with 16 bases lying between them. CDR1 SNHLY and CDR2 FYNNEI come from the germline V gene. The CDR3 has 15 amino acids. The CDR3 spells CASSLRVANYNEQFF. CDR3 nucleotide sequence: TGTGCCAGCAGCCTGAGGGTAGCGAATTACAATGAGCAGTTCTTC.

This chain joins TRBV19 and TRBJ1-1; TRBD1 might be the D (6 bases). Germline CDR1 and CDR2: LNHDA and SQIVND (reference sequence). The V gene lost 7 bases and the J gene lost 0 bases, with 15 bases spanning the gap. The CDR3 totals 15 residues. This chain's CDR3 is CASTQGIIVNTEAFF. The CDR3 region has the DNA TGTGCCAGTACCCAGGGGATTATCGTGAACACTGAAGCTTTCTTT. The complete variable domain, with remaining parts taken from reference TRBV19 and TRBJ1-1, reads DGGITQSPKYLFRKEGQNVTLSCEQNLNHDAMYWYRQDPGQGLRLIYYSQIVNDFQKGDIAEGYSVSREKKESFPLTVTSAQKNPTAFYLCASTQGIIVNTEAFFGQGTRLTVV.

The chain combines TRBV6-5 with TRBJ1-4; 8 bases match TRBD1. J lost 7 bases, V lost 5 bases, and 6 bases had no gene match. The CDR3 length is 14 residues. The germline V gene encodes CDR1 MNHEY and CDR2 SVGAGI. The CDR3 spells CASSRTGSIEKLFF. Here the CDR3 DNA reads TGTGCCAGCAGTCGGACAGGGTCAATTGAAAAACTGTTTTTT.

V gene TRBV10-1 combines with J gene TRBJ1-2; D is undetermined. Trimming cost V 3 bases and J 0 bases, with 29 bases left between them. The CDR3 totals 21 residues. Looked up from germline, CDR1 is WNHNN and CDR2 is SYGVQD (reference sequence). CDR3 DNA sequence: TGCGCCAGCAGTGATCCCCCCCGGCTACGTCAACCGCGAACAGCTAACTATGGCTACACCTTC. This codes for CASSDPPRLRQPRTANYGYTF.

This clone was counted only a few times. This chain joins TRBV6-1 and TRBJ1-1; 7 nucleotides line up with TRBD1. Trimming cost V 2 bases and J 3 bases; bases outside gene matches: 6. The CDR3 is 15 amino acids. CDR1 is MNHNS, CDR2 SASEGT, per germline. The CDR3 protein is CASSETTGRHTEAFF. CDR3 bases: TGTGCCAGCAGTGAAACGACAGGGAGGCACACTGAAGCTTTCTTT.

The chain couples TRBV10-3 to TRBJ2-7; 8 bases line up with TRBD1. The CDR3 extends over 11 amino acids. Germline CDR1 reads ENHRY; CDR2 reads SYGVKD. J was trimmed by 3 bases and V by 10 bases; bases with no gene match: 2. The CDR3: CASTGGYEQYF. Here the CDR3 DNA reads TGTGCCAGCACAGGGGGCTACGAGCAGTACTTC.

The rearrangement uses TRBV5-1 and TRBJ2-2; no firm D call. Germline V gene sequence: CDR1 SGHRS, CDR2 YFSETQ. CDR3 length equals 13 residues. With 6 bases removed from V and 7 bases from J, the gap between germline ends came to 13 bases. CDR3 sequence: CASTTGDGGELFF. The CDR3 DNA is TGCGCCAGCACGACTGGAGACGGCGGGGAGCTGTTTTTT.

This clone was seen once. The J gene is TRBJ2-7, the V gene TRBV15; 15 bases map to TRBD2. The CDR3 runs to 16 residues. Germline V gene data show CDR1 as LNHNV and CDR2 as YYDKDF (reference sequence). With 0 bases clipped from V and 5 bases from J, the junction kept 2 bases outside the gene matches. CDR3 region: CATSREGLAGGHEQYF. CDR3 DNA: TGTGCCACCAGCAGAGAGGGACTAGCGGGAGGCCACGAGCAGTACTTC.

V is TRBV4-1 and J is TRBJ2-1, with TRBD2 matching 7 bases. Germline values: CDR1 MGHRA, CDR2 YSYEKL. The CDR3 loop spans 14 amino acids. The J segment lost 3 bases and the V segment lost 4 bases, leaving 3 bases of the junction unmatched. The CDR3 coding sequence is TGCGCCAGCAGCCTTGGACTAGTCTACAATGAGCAGTTCTTC. It specifies CASSLGLVYNEQFF.

CDR3 sequence: CASSAPRVSEETQYF. The CDR3, as DNA: TGTGCCAGCAGCGCCCCGAGGGTATCCGAAGAGACCCAGTACTTC. The genes are TRBV7-9 and TRBJ2-5; D may be TRBD2 (5 bases). The CDR3 length is 15 residues. V lost 5 bases and J 3 bases, leaving 16 bases between the germline ends. Germline CDR1 and CDR2: SEHNR and FQNEAQ (reference sequence).

A single count supports this clone. This sequence joins TRBV19 and TRBJ2-7; D is perhaps TRBD2 (6 bases). From germline, CDR1 is LNHDA and CDR2 SQIVND (reference sequence). This CDR3 is 13 amino acids long. V was clipped by 4 bases and J by 3 bases, with 10 bases between them. The CDR3 DNA reads TGTGCCAGTAGTACGCGGGACGGCTACGAGCAGTACTTC. As protein: CASSTRDGYEQYF.

The rearrangement uses TRBV19 and TRBJ1-5, with 7 bases fitting TRBD1. In germline, CDR1 is LNHDA, CDR2 SQIVND (reference sequence). The CDR3 contains 16 residues. J lost 5 bases, V lost 7 bases, and 14 bases had no gene match. The CDR3 loop reads CASNSVYRGSDQPQHF. In DNA, the CDR3 is TGTGCCAGTAATTCGGTGTACAGGGGTTCTGATCAGCCCCAGCATTTT.

This chain joins TRBV11-2 and TRBJ2-2; TRBD2 aligns across 10 bases. Per germline, CDR1 SGHAT and CDR2 FQNNGV. The CDR3 consists of 19 residues. J was trimmed by 5 bases and V by 4 bases; bases with no gene match: 16. As DNA, the CDR3 is TGTGCCAGCAGCTCGCTCGGGCCCCATGGGACTAGCGCAACCGGGGAGCTGTTTTTT. As protein: CASSSLGPHGTSATGELFF.

The chain combines TRBV6-5 with TRBJ2-7, with 7 bases lining up with TRBD2. The CDR3 runs 16 residues. CDR1 and CDR2 from the germline V gene are MNHEY and SVGAGI. J lost 3 bases, V lost 0 bases, and 8 bases had no gene match. The CDR3 region is CASSYSASGAGYEQYF. The CDR3 DNA follows: TGTGCCAGCAGTTACTCGGCTAGCGGAGCCGGCTACGAGCAGTACTTC.

The chain is built from TRBV5-6 and TRBJ2-6, with a possible D match to TRBD1 (5 bases). Germline CDR1 reads SGHDT; CDR2 reads YYEEEE. The CDR3 is 16 residues long. The V end lost 0 bases, the J end lost 1 base, and 8 bases lay between the germline ends. CDR3 sequence: CASSLAQGSGANVLTF. The CDR3 DNA reads TGTGCCAGCAGCTTGGCCCAGGGTTCTGGGGCCAACGTCCTGACTTTC.

This chain uses TRBV11-3 with TRBJ1-1, with 8 bases aligning to TRBD1. The V segment lost 4 bases and the J segment 1 base; nucleotides outside the gene matches: 2. Germline V CDR1 and CDR2: SGHNT, YENEEA. This CDR3 region has 14 residues. CDR3 loop: CASSSRGRNTEAFF. For the CDR3, the DNA is TGTGCCAGCAGCTCCAGGGGGCGGAACACTGAAGCTTTCTTT.

The genes are TRBV19 and TRBJ1-5; unclear D gene. Germline V gene data show CDR1 as LNHDA and CDR2 as SQIVND (reference sequence). The CDR3 runs to 17 residues. Trimming pared 3 bases from V and 2 bases from J, leaving 17 bases between. DNA for the CDR3: TGTGCCAGTAGTATCGGCCAGGCGGGATTCGGCAATCAGCCCCAGCATTTT. It yields the protein CASSIGQAGFGNQPQHF. The complete variable domain, with remaining parts taken from reference TRBV19 and TRBJ1-5, reads DGGITQSPKYLFRKEGQNVTLSCEQNLNHDAMYWYRQDPGQGLRLIYYSQIVNDFQKGDIAEGYSVSREKKESFPLTVTSAQKNPTAFYLCASSIGQAGFGNQPQHFGDGTRLSIL.

This clone was recorded a few times. The chain links TRBV19 to TRBJ1-6, with D uncertain. Germline CDR1 LNHDA, CDR2 SQIVND (reference sequence). This CDR3 is built from 13 residues. V was trimmed by 1 base and J by 10 bases, leaving 8 bases between them. The CDR3 coding sequence is TGTGCCAGTAGTATAGTCGACGGGTCACCCCTCCACTTT. Its protein is CASSIVDGSPLHF. Full variable domain (rest looked up from reference TRBV19 and TRBJ1-6): DGGITQSPKYLFRKEGQNVTLSCEQNLNHDAMYWYRQDPGQGLRLIYYSQIVNDFQKGDIAEGYSVSREKKESFPLTVTSAQKNPTAFYLCASSIVDGSPLHFGNGTRLTVT.